This T cell receptor (beta chain) appears in the sequencing data of a study of blood T cell repertoires in COVID-19. The overall study: Sources were T cells, B-cell-depleted T cells, or PBMCs; the material itself was cDNA or gDNA.

The CDR3 sequence is 16 residues long. Per the germline V gene, CDR1 is SGDLS and CDR2 is YYNGEE. The V gene lost 0 bases and the J gene lost 4 bases, with 15 bases spanning the gap. Only in-frame clones appear in the TCRdb table, and some are missing; sequencing was by immunoSEQ multiplex PCR. The sample includes some 260,000 clones, more than 70% of them seen just once. Sequenced sample: peripheral blood. The TCR was taken from a woman in her thirties or forties who had recovered from COVID-19. This chain links TRBV9 with TRBJ2-3; D may be TRBD2 (6 bases). CDR3 in amino acids: CASSVAGRGLADTQYF. The CDR3 DNA sequence: TGTGCCAGCAGCGTAGCGGGGCGGGGATTGGCAGATACGCAGTATTTT.